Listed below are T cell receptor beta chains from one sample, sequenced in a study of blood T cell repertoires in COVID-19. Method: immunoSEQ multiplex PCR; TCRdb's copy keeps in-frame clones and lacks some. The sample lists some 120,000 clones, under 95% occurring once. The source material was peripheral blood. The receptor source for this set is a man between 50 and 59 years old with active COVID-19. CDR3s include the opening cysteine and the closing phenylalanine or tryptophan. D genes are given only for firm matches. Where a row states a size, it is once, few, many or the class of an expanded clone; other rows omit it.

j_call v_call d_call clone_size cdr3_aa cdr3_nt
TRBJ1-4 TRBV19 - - CASRSGSNEKLFF TGTGCCAGTCGGTCAGGCAGTAATGAAAAACTGTTTTTT
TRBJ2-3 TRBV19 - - CASSIGVGTDTQYF TGTGCCAGTAGTATCGGGGTAGGCACAGATACGCAGTATTTT
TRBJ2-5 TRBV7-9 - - CASSLPGQETQYF TGTGCCAGCAGCCTGCCGGGGCAAGAGACCCAGTACTTC
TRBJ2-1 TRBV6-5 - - CASSTSWLALNEQFF TGTGCCAGCAGTACCTCCTGGTTAGCCTTAAATGAGCAGTTCTTC
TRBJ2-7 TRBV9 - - CASSVGGVSSYEQYF TGTGCCAGCAGCGTAGGGGGGGTGAGCTCCTACGAGCAGTACTTC
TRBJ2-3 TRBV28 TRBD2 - CASRFLTSGTDTQYF TGTGCCAGCAGATTCTTGACTAGCGGCACAGATACGCAGTATTTT
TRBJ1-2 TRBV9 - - CASSGPPGYGYTF TGTGCCAGCAGCGGGCCGCCCGGGTATGGCTACACCTTC
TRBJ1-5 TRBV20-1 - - CSASKGSNQPQHF TGCAGTGCTAGTAAGGGGAGCAATCAGCCCCAGCATTTT
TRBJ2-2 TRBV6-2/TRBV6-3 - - CASSDFTAGELFF TGTGCCAGCAGTGACTTCACAGCCGGGGAGCTGTTTTTT
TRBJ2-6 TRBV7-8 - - CASSLAAVSSGANVLTF TGTGCCAGCAGCTTAGCAGCCGTTAGCTCTGGGGCCAACGTCCTGACTTTC
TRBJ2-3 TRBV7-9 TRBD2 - CASSLPPRLAGSTDTQYF TGTGCCAGCAGCCTGCCCCCCCGACTAGCGGGGAGCACAGATACGCAGTATTTT
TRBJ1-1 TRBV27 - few CASSLGSHSIEAFF TGTGCCAGCAGTTTAGGCTCGCATTCCATTGAAGCTTTCTTT
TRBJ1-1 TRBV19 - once CASSGAEDGTEAFF TGTGCCAGTAGTGGGGCCGAAGATGGCACTGAAGCTTTCTTT
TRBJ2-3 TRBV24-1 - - CATSDPAGSTDTQYF TGTGCCACCAGTGATCCGGCGGGGAGCACAGATACGCAGTATTTT
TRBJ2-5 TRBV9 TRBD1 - CASSRMRGPQNQETQYF TGTGCCAGCAGCCGCATGAGGGGGCCTCAGAACCAAGAGACCCAGTACTTC
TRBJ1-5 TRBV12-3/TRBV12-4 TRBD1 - CASSQDRDQPQHF TGTGCCAGCAGCCAGGACAGGGATCAGCCCCAGCATTTT
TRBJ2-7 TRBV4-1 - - CASSQVDRYEQYF TGCGCCAGCAGCCAAGTAGATCGGTACGAGCAGTACTTC
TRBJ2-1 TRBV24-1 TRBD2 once CATSDQLAGETYEQFF TGTGCCACCAGTGACCAACTAGCGGGAGAAACTTATGAGCAGTTCTTC
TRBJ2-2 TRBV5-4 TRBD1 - CASSSGGVGTGELFF TGTGCCAGCAGCTCAGGGGGCGTCGGGACCGGGGAGCTGTTTTTT
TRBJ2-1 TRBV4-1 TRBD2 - CASSPGLGGNEQFF TGCGCCAGCAGCCCGGGACTAGGTGGCAATGAGCAGTTCTTC
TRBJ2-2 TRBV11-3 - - CASSLGAGELFF TGTGCCAGCAGCCTCGGGGCCGGGGAGCTGTTTTTT
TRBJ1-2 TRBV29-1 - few CSVPFGGNYGYTF TGCAGCGTCCCCTTCGGGGGGAACTATGGCTACACCTTC
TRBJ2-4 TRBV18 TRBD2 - CASSPTGGSHKNIQYF TGTGCCAGCTCCCCAACGGGCGGGAGTCACAAAAACATTCAGTACTTC
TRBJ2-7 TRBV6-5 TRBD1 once CASRDSGTGPYEQYF TGTGCCAGCAGGGACTCCGGGACAGGGCCCTACGAGCAGTACTTC
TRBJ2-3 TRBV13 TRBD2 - CASSSRLAGATDTQYF TGTGCCAGCAGCTCCAGACTAGCGGGGGCCACAGATACGCAGTATTTT
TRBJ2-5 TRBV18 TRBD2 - CASSPIGLAGIQETQYF TGTGCCAGCTCACCAATCGGACTAGCGGGAATTCAAGAGACCCAGTACTTC
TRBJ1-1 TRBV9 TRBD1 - CASSMLQGAGTEAFF TGTGCCAGCAGCATGCTACAGGGGGCTGGCACTGAAGCTTTCTTT
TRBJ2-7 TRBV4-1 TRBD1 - CASSQGGTAGYEQYF TGCGCCAGCAGCCAGGGTGGGACAGCCGGCTACGAGCAGTACTTC